This T cell receptor beta chain was profiled in a study of T cell changes during pregnancy in multiple sclerosis (dated by TCRdb to between 2018 and 2021). With respect to the entire study: Changes in the T cell repertoire over the course of pregnancy were examined in this study in women with multiple sclerosis.

The method behind the library was the immunoSEQ multiplex PCR assay. Here the immuneACCESS table is served through TCRdb, limited to in-frame sequences with V and J called. Missing clones are a known gap in these copies; in checked studies unresolved V genes cover under half, and the rest lacks a known reason. The table for this sample lists around 130,000 clones; about 93% of them were counted only once. The biggest ten clones account for roughly 6% of the sample. From the germline V gene, CDR1 is MRHNA and CDR2 is SNTAGT. Measured from the cysteine to the phenylalanine, the CDR3 is 16 residues long. The entry retains the CDR3 DNA only, 48 bases that are in frame from base 1. The junction shows trimming of 4 bases on V and 3 bases on J, and the gene matches do not reach 8 bases of it. This clone was recorded a few times. Its recognized antigen is unknown. The sample holds no much larger clone one base away, and base qualities are not on file.

The receptor was derived from a female donor with multiple sclerosis, enrolled in a pregnancy study. The specimen comprised peripheral blood, sampled before pregnancy. The chain joins TRBV6-4 to TRBJ2-1, and TRBD2 aligns with 8 junction nucleotides. In nucleotide form, the sequence is TGTGCCAGCAGTGTTCGTTCGGGAGGGGACTACAATGAGCAGTTCTTC. The resulting protein is CASSVRSGGDYNEQFF.